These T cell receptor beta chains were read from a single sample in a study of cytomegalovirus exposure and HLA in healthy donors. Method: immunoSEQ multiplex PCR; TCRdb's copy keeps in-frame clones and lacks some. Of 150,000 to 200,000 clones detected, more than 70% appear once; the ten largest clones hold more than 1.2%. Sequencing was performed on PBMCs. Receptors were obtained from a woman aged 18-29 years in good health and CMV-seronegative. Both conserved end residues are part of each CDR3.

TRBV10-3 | CAISESTITYREVGNTEAFF
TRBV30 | CAWSAENRGVEPQHF
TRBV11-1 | CASSLGLETYNEQFF
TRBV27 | CASSFPRGNFGDRGSYEQYF
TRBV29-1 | CSVERQANNEQFF
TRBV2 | CASTWDRLREKLFF
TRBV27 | CASSLETGTRYGYTF
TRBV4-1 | CASSPQGGIHYGYTF
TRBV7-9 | CASSLNRVWMNTEAFF
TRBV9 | CASSPSRGGTYEQYF
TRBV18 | CASSLQGDGYTF
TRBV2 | CASRKSTSGLPNEQFF
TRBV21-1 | CASSKESREVEHSPLHF
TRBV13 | CASSLGLRVLGEQYF
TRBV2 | CASSGTSGRYQETQYF
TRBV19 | CASSAGQGGNQPQHF
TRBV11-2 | CASSRALVNSGGSSYEQYF
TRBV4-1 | CASSQVTLETQYF
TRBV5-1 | CASSRTGDYGYTF
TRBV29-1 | CSVSEGPPGTQYF
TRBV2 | CASSQTGNNQPQHF
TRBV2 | CATYREPGNTIYF
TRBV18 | CASSTGLQETQYF
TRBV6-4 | CARTGYEQYF
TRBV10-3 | CAIKGHLNTEAFF
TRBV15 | CATSGPADSYEQYF
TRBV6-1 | CASSVLGGQGGELFF
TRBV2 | CASSSPRLARDEQYF